These 3 T cell receptor beta chains were all obtained from the same sample, sequenced in a study of T cells in Graves' hyperthyroidism and ophthalmopathy. Researchers amplified the TCR beta CDR3 regions from RNA transcripts. TCR CDR3 regions were first amplified by RT-PCR with HTBI primers. A single record per CDR3 protein comes from TCRdb applying MiXCR to the multiplex PCR reads. Of approximately 380,000 distinct CDR3 sequences in the sample, roughly an eighth were seen once. Sequencing used blood. The receptors were sampled from a man aged 45-65 years with Graves' ophthalmopathy.

As DNA, the CDR3 is TGTGCCACCAGCAGAGATGTGGGGCTTAACTATGGCTACACCTTC. Its protein is CATSRDVGLNYGYTF. J is TRBJ1-2 and V is TRBV15; weak D call: TRBD1 (5 bases). This CDR3 has 15 residues. V lost 0 bases and J 1 base, leaving 9 bases between the germline ends. Per the germline V gene, CDR1 is LNHNV and CDR2 is YYDKDF (reference sequence).

The V gene is TRBV30, the J gene TRBJ2-1, with 11 bases aligning to TRBD2. V shed 8 bases, J shed 4 bases, and the junction held 10 bases outside the gene matches. This CDR3 spans 15 amino acids. Germline CDR1 and CDR2: GTSNPN and SVGIG (reference sequence). The CDR3 nucleotides read TGTGCCGATATCCGAGGGACTAGCGGATACAATGAGCAGTTCTTC. This encodes CADIRGTSGYNEQFF.

There are a few counts of this clonotype. This sequence joins TRBV6-2 or TRBV6-3 and TRBJ2-7, with 8 bases aligning to TRBD1. The germline V gene has CDR1 MNHEY and CDR2 SVGEGT. With 4 bases clipped from V and 3 bases from J, the junction kept 8 bases outside the gene matches. The CDR3 is 15 residues long. For the CDR3, the DNA is TGTGCCAGCAGTTCGTTCGGGACAGGAGACTACGAGCAGTACTTC. This translates into CASSSFGTGDYEQYF.